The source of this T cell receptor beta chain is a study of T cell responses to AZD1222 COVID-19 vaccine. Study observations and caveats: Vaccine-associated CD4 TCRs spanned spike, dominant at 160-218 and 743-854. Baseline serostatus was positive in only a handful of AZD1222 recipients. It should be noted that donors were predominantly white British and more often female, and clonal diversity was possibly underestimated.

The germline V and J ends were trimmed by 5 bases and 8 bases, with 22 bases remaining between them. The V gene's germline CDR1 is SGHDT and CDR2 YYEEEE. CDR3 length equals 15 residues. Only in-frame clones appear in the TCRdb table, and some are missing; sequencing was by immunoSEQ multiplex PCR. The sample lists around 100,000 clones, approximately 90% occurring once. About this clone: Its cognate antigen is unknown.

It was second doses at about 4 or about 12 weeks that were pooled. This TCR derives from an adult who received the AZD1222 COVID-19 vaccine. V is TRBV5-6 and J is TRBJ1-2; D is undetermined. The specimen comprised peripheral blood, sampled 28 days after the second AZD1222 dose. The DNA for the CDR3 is TGTGCCAGCAGTAGAAGGCAGGATTTAATATACGGCTACACCTTC. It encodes CASSRRQDLIYGYTF.